This T cell receptor (beta chain) appears in the sequencing data of a study of blood T cell repertoires in COVID-19. Study-wide background: The cDNA or gDNA used as material had been derived from T cells, B-cell-depleted T cells, or PBMCs.

Germline V gene sequence: CDR1 LGHNA, CDR2 YNFKEQ. The CDR3 has 15 amino acids. The germline V and J ends were trimmed by 0 bases and 4 bases, with 9 bases remaining between them. Authors' processing steps: How many nucleated cells were present was estimated from reference gene primer amplification. The repertoire was sequenced with immunoSEQ multiplex PCR; TCRdb's copy has only in-frame clones and lacks some. For V, J and clone size, that table is used; D and trimming come from the DNA. The profile covers hundreds of thousands of clones, with about 70% appearing a single time and about 3% taken by the ten largest.

The V gene is TRBV4-2, the J gene TRBJ2-2; a weak D match, TRBD2 (5 bases). Material for sequencing was peripheral blood. This receptor was obtained from an elderly woman with acute or convalescent COVID-19. For the CDR3, the DNA is TGTGCCAGCAGCCAAGAGAGCGGCTCCACCGGGGAGCTGTTTTTT. Its protein product is CASSQESGSTGELFF.